This T cell receptor beta chain was sequenced during a study of T cell responses to AZD1222 COVID-19 vaccine. Across the whole study: Second doses that came at about 4 or about 12 weeks were put together.

Details on this clone: Its antigen is unknown.

Clones were sequenced by immunoSEQ multiplex PCR, and TCRdb holds only the in-frame ones, with some missing. Among approximately 110,000 clones listed, more than 85% were seen once. The V gene end was trimmed by 5 bases and the J gene end by 0 bases; junction bases not matched to a gene: 7. Germline CDR1 is KGHSH and CDR2 is LQKENI. This CDR3 spans 17 amino acids. Study-wide results and caveats: Elevations in Spike-specific TCR breadth and depth followed administration of two AZD1222 doses. Unmutated variant regions reportedly attract nearly half of all spike-specific TCRs.

The clonotype comes from an adult in good health. This sample comprised peripheral blood, obtained on day 0 of AZD1222 vaccination. V usage is TRBV18 and J usage is TRBJ2-2, with 9 bases fitting TRBD2. CDR3 residues: CASSTTLAGTNTGELFF. The DNA for the CDR3 is TGTGCCAGCTCAACGACTCTAGCGGGGACGAACACCGGGGAGCTGTTTTTT.